One and the same sample provided the 18 T cell receptor beta chains below, sequenced in a study of shared clonotypes between healthy human individuals. The method was immunoSEQ multiplex PCR; TCRdb's version includes in-frame clones alone and lacks a portion of them. Of a few million clones in the sample, roughly 92% were seen once. The specimen was naive CD4+ T cells from PBMCs. The subset is: CD45RA+ positively selected. These receptors were taken from a man between 18 and 35 years old in good health. Some clones in this sample may be carry-over from other donors' samples.

This clone showed up just a few times. The rearrangement links TRBV28 to TRBJ2-7; D may be TRBD1 (5 bases). The CDR3 is made up of 17 amino acids. V was cut by 5 bases and J by 0 bases, with 20 bases left in between. Germline CDR1 MDHEN, CDR2 SYDVKM. CDR3 protein: CASSPPPGGASSYEQYF. Written as DNA, the CDR3 is TGTGCCAGCAGTCCGCCTCCGGGTGGGGCTAGCTCCTACGAGCAGTACTTC.

V and J are TRBV5-6 and TRBJ2-1; the D gene could be TRBD1 or TRBD2 (6 bases each). V gave up 3 bases and J gave up 3 bases, with 13 bases separating them. CDR1 and CDR2 (germline): SGHDT, YYEEEE. The length of the CDR3 is 15 residues. CDR3 nucleotide sequence: TGTGCCAGCAGCTCTAGGGGGGAGTACTACAATGAGCAGTTCTTC. It is translated as CASSSRGEYYNEQFF.

Here the CDR3 reads CASSLGPAYNYGYTF. CDR3 in DNA: TGTGCCAGCAGCTTGGGTCCAGCCTATAACTATGGCTACACCTTC. This chain connects TRBV5-6 to TRBJ1-2; D call uncertain. CDR1 SGHDT and CDR2 YYEEEE come from the germline V gene. Trimming shortened V by 0 bases and J by 1 base, and 10 bases separated the two germline ends. This CDR3 spans 15 amino acids.

The CDR3 DNA reads as TGTGCCAGCTCACCAAACACAGGGGTTGAGACCCAGTACTTC. It translates to CASSPNTGVETQYF. V and J are TRBV18 and TRBJ2-5, with TRBD1 matching over 7 bases. The V and J ends lost 2 bases and 5 bases, in that order; junction bases with no gene match: 5. Germline-derived CDR1 and CDR2 are KGHSH and LQKENI. The CDR3 contains 14 residues.

The rearrangement links TRBV18 to TRBJ1-1; unclear D gene. The V and J ends lost 6 bases and 3 bases respectively, with 17 bases between them. Germline lookup yields CDR1 KGHSH and CDR2 LQKENI. The CDR3 length is 15 residues. CDR3 loop: CASSPARRGYTEAFF. CDR3 nucleotide sequence: TGTGCCAGCTCTCCCGCCCGTAGAGGGTACACTGAAGCTTTCTTT.

This CDR3 reads CASSRTTRTDTQYF. The CDR3 DNA reads TGCGCCAGCAGCCGGACGACACGCACAGATACGCAGTATTTT. J is TRBJ2-3 and V is TRBV5-1; no reliable D call. CDR1 is SGHRS, CDR2 YFSETQ, per germline. CDR3 length: 14 amino acids. Trimming shortened V by 4 bases and J by 1 base, and 10 bases separated the two germline ends.

The chain joins TRBV5-6 to TRBJ2-3; D is perhaps TRBD1 (6 bases). The CDR3 length is 14 residues. CDR1 SGHDT and CDR2 YYEEEE come from the germline V gene. V lost 3 bases and J 6 bases, leaving 14 bases between the germline ends. In nucleotides, the CDR3 is TGTGCCAGCAGCTCGGCCAGGGGCATGGATACGCAGTATTTT. Translated, it gives CASSSARGMDTQYF.

The rearrangement uses TRBV30 and TRBJ1-2; D is perhaps TRBD1 (5 bases). CDR1 is GTSNPN and CDR2 is SVGIG in the germline V gene (reference sequence). With 4 bases removed from V and 8 bases from J, the gap between germline ends came to 14 bases. This CDR3 contains 12 residues. CDR3 residues: CAWTDGGGGYTF. Written as DNA, the CDR3 is TGTGCCTGGACTGACGGGGGTGGGGGCTACACCTTC.

The V gene is TRBV5-1, the J gene TRBJ2-6; D is perhaps TRBD1 or TRBD2 (5 bases each). This CDR3 has 21 residues. Germline V gene lookup returns CDR1 SGHRS and CDR2 YFSETQ. V gave up 3 bases and J gave up 1 base, with 26 bases separating them. The CDR3 sequence is CASSSQPHLPGPNSGANVLTF. CDR3 coding DNA: TGCGCCAGCAGCTCTCAGCCTCACCTTCCGGGACCCAATTCTGGGGCCAACGTCCTGACTTTC.

Comment on this clone: Other nucleotide sequences in the sample specify the same CDR3. The V and J genes are TRBV18 and TRBJ1-5; D unresolved. This CDR3 has 14 amino acids. The V end was cut by 3 bases, the J end by 0 bases, with 6 bases between. CDR1 and CDR2 (germline): KGHSH, LQKENI. The CDR3 nucleotides are TGTGCCAGCTCACCCACAAATAGCAATCAGCCCCAGCATTTT. It translates to CASSPTNSNQPQHF.

The CDR3 DNA reads TGCGCCAGCAGCTTGGGTCGGCGGGACCCAGATACGCAGTATTTT. This encodes CASSLGRRDPDTQYF. The V and J genes are TRBV5-1 and TRBJ2-3; weak D call: TRBD2 (6 bases). The CDR3 consists of 15 residues. CDR1 is SGHRS, CDR2 YFSETQ, per germline. Trimming cost V 0 bases and J 4 bases, with 12 bases left between them.

This clone came up once. The V gene is TRBV29-1, the J gene TRBJ2-1; D gene unclear. CDR1 and CDR2 from the germline V gene are SQVTM and ANQGSEA. With 7 bases removed from V and 0 bases from J, the gap between germline ends came to 13 bases. The CDR3 runs to 14 residues. The CDR3 DNA sequence: TGCAGCGCCGGTGACAAGAGCTCCTACAATGAGCAGTTCTTC. As protein: CSAGDKSSYNEQFF.

This sequence joins TRBV28 and TRBJ2-7; the D call may be TRBD1 or TRBD2 (5 bases each). Trimming took 3 bases from V and 5 from J, leaving 11 bases between them. Germline assignment: CDR1 MDHEN and CDR2 SYDVKM. The CDR3 is made up of 13 amino acids. The CDR3 loop reads CASSFGGIHEQYF. As DNA, the CDR3 is TGTGCCAGCAGTTTTGGGGGTATTCACGAGCAGTACTTC. The variable domain in full, completed from reference TRBV28 and TRBJ2-7, reads DVKVTQSSRYLVKRTGEKVFLECVQDMDHENMFWYRQDPGLGLRLIYFSYDVKMKEKGDIPEGYSVSREKKERFSLILESASTNQTSMYLCASSFGGIHEQYFGPGTRLTVT.

The chain links TRBV7-2 to TRBJ1-2, with D unresolved. Trimming removed 7 bases at V and 8 bases at J, with 23 bases between. CDR3 length equals 15 residues. Germline assignment: CDR1 SGHTA and CDR2 FQGNSA. The CDR3 DNA reads as TGTGCCAGCACCATCCTGAGCGGCCAGGATGGAGGCTACACCTTC. Translated: CASTILSGQDGGYTF.

The CDR3 sequence: CASSFLTSGSTGELFF. CDR3 coding DNA: TGTGCCAGCAGCTTTCTAACTAGCGGGAGCACCGGGGAGCTGTTTTTT. The chain is built from TRBV11-2 and TRBJ2-2; TRBD2 agrees at 11 bases. Losses at the gene ends were 3 bases for V and 4 bases for J; bases not matched to a gene: 4. Per germline, CDR1 SGHAT and CDR2 FQNNGV. There are 16 residues in the CDR3.

This chain connects TRBV2 to TRBJ2-7; 7 nucleotides line up with TRBD1. Germline CDR1 reads SNHLY; CDR2 reads FYNNEI. The CDR3 is made up of 14 amino acids. V shed 3 bases, J shed 2 bases, and the junction held 4 bases outside the gene matches. The CDR3 nucleotides are TGTGCCAGCAGTGACAACAGGGGCCCCTACGAGCAGTACTTC. Its protein product is CASSDNRGPYEQYF.

This clone came up once. V gene TRBV6-5 combines with J gene TRBJ2-3; no reliable D call. The CDR3 has 15 amino acids. Germline V gives CDR1 MNHEY, CDR2 SVGAGI. V shed 6 bases and J shed 0 bases, with 13 bases lying between them. The CDR3 region has the DNA TGTGCCAGCAGGCCCGCGGTAGCTAGCACAGATACGCAGTATTTT. It specifies CASRPAVASTDTQYF.

V is TRBV25-1 and J is TRBJ1-1, with a tentative D call TRBD1 (5 bases). Trimming took off 10 bases at V and 11 bases at J, with 29 bases between the two ends. CDR3 length: 15 amino acids. Germline assignment: CDR1 MGHDK and CDR2 SYGVNS. This CDR3 reads CATLGGSGPPFRAFF. DNA for the CDR3: TGTGCCACCTTGGGGGGGTCCGGGCCCCCCTTTAGGGCTTTCTTT.